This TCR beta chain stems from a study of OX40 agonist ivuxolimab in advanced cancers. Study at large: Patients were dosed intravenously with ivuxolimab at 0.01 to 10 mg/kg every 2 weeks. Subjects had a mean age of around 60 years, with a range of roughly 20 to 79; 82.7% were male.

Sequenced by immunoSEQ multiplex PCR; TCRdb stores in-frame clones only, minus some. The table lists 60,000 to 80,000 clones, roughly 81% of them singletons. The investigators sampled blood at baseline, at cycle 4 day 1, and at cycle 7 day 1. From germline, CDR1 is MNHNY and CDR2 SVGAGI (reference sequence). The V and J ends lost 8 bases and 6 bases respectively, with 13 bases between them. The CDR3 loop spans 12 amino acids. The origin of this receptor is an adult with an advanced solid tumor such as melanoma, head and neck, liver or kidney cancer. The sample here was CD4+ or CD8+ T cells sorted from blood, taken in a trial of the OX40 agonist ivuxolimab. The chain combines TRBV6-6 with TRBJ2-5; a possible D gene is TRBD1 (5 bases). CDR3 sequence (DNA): TGTGCCAGCTCTTCGACAGTTAAGACCCAGTACTTC. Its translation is CASSSTVKTQYF.